What follows are 28 T cell receptor beta chains derived from one specimen sequenced in a study of blood T cell repertoires in COVID-19. TCRdb's copy holds only in-frame clones and misses some; the assay was immunoSEQ multiplex PCR. The repertoire has approximately 100,000 clones, around 92% of them found once; the top ten carry about 5.7%. The material sequenced was peripheral blood. The receptors stem from a man aged 45 to 65 with active COVID-19.

V is TRBV6-5 and J is TRBJ2-1; 9 bases line up with TRBD2. Losses at the gene ends were 11 bases for V and 7 bases for J; bases not matched to a gene: 12. Germline V CDR1 and CDR2: MNHEY, SVGAGI. The CDR3 sequence is 14 residues long. The CDR3 sequence: CAGKGGGAPNEQFF. In DNA, the CDR3 is TGTGCCGGAAAGGGCGGGGGGGCCCCTAATGAGCAGTTCTTC.

The chain joins TRBV4-2 to TRBJ2-1; 8 bases are a match to TRBD1. The length of the CDR3 is 15 residues. V dropped 4 bases and J dropped 5; count of bases not matched to a gene: 7. The V gene's germline CDR1 is LGHNA and CDR2 YNFKEQ. CDR3: CASSLDRGVDNEQFF. The DNA of the CDR3 is TGTGCCAGCAGCCTTGACAGGGGAGTGGACAATGAGCAGTTCTTC.

The chain is built from TRBV5-1 and TRBJ1-2; TRBD1 is a possible D gene (6 bases). V dropped 3 bases and J dropped 8 bases, with 17 bases sitting between them. The length of the CDR3 is 14 residues. Germline V gives CDR1 SGHRS, CDR2 YFSETQ. The CDR3 DNA follows: TGCGCCAGCAGCTCTCGGACAGCTGTCGAAGGCTACACCTTC. Translating gives CASSSRTAVEGYTF. The full variable domain, rest sourced from reference TRBV5-1 and TRBJ1-2, is KAGVTQTPRYLIKTRGQQVTLSCSPISGHRSVSWYQQTPGQGLQFLFEYFSETQRNKGNFPGRFSGRQFSNSRSEMNVSTLELGDSALYLCASSSRTAVEGYTFGSGTRLTVV.

The V gene is TRBV2, the J gene TRBJ1-4, with D perhaps TRBD1 (5 bases). Germline V gene lookup returns CDR1 SNHLY and CDR2 FYNNEI. This CDR3 is built from 14 residues. Between the trimmed V and J ends, which lost 4 bases and 6 bases, there was a span of 12 bases. Here the CDR3 DNA reads TGTGCCAGCAGTGGGGGCTATTCGGATGAAAAACTGTTTTTT. This sequence encodes CASSGGYSDEKLFF.

This sequence joins TRBV5-1 and TRBJ2-3; TRBD2 matches 10 bases. Germline assignment: CDR1 SGHRS and CDR2 YFSETQ. Unmatched junction bases numbered 6, after V lost 4 bases and J lost 4 bases. The CDR3 runs to 15 residues. The CDR3 reads CASSPSGSSPDTQYF. In DNA, the CDR3 is TGCGCCAGCAGCCCTAGCGGGAGTTCCCCAGATACGCAGTATTTT.

The genes are TRBV2 and TRBJ2-1; weak D call: TRBD2 (6 bases). The V gene lost 9 bases and the J gene lost 2 bases, with 11 bases spanning the gap. This CDR3 comprises 13 residues. Germline V gene data show CDR1 as SNHLY and CDR2 as FYNNEI. CDR3 residues: CASTTGAYNEQFF. The CDR3, as DNA: TGTGCCAGTACGACGGGAGCCTACAATGAGCAGTTCTTC.

This sequence joins TRBV2 and TRBJ1-6, with D possibly being TRBD1 (5 bases). CDR1 SNHLY and CDR2 FYNNEI come from the germline V gene. The CDR3 is 11 amino acids. Between the trimmed V and J ends, which lost 6 bases and 15 bases, there was a span of 12 bases. Here the CDR3 reads CASSVTGLLHF. The DNA of the CDR3 is TGTGCCAGCAGCGTCACGGGACTCCTCCACTTT.

This chain uses TRBV4-1 with TRBJ1-6, with a possible D match to TRBD1 (5 bases). The ends were cut back, 1 base at V and 7 bases at J, with 17 bases in the middle. Germline V gene lookup returns CDR1 MGHRA and CDR2 YSYEKL. The CDR3 is made up of 17 amino acids. CDR3 nucleotides: TGCGCCAGCAGCCAAGTGGGCAGGGCATTACCAAATTCACCCCTCCACTTT. Its translation: CASSQVGRALPNSPLHF.

The chain combines TRBV4-2 with TRBJ2-7; maybe TRBD2 (5 bases). V shed 0 bases and J shed 3 bases, with 9 bases lying between them. CDR1 is LGHNA, CDR2 YNFKEQ, per germline. The CDR3 loop spans 14 amino acids. The CDR3: CASSQERVSYEQYF. The CDR3 DNA sequence: TGTGCCAGCAGCCAAGAGAGGGTAAGCTACGAGCAGTACTTC.

This chain links TRBV6-1 with TRBJ1-2; 9 bases map to TRBD1. Germline CDR1 MNHNS, CDR2 SASEGT. After removal of 2 bases from V and 5 bases from J, the junction contained 3 bases not matched to a gene. The CDR3 contains 14 residues. In nucleotides, the CDR3 is TGTGCCAGCAGTGAACCACAGGGGGCGTATGGCTACACCTTC. Its protein product is CASSEPQGAYGYTF.

This chain joins TRBV11-2 and TRBJ1-4, with 8 positions matching TRBD1. Germline V gives CDR1 SGHAT, CDR2 FQNNGV. V shed 5 bases and J 7 bases; nucleotides not matched to a gene: 9. This CDR3 is 15 amino acids long. The CDR3 spells CASSIGQGRGEKLFF. The CDR3 region has the DNA TGTGCCAGCAGCATCGGACAGGGTAGGGGTGAAAAACTGTTTTTT.

This chain joins TRBV4-1 and TRBJ2-1, with D tentatively TRBD2 (6 bases). The V gene's germline CDR1 is MGHRA and CDR2 YSYEKL. V was trimmed by 0 bases and J by 7 bases, leaving 10 bases between them. The CDR3 totals 14 residues. The CDR3 sequence: CASSQDSSVNEQFF. The CDR3 nucleotides read TGCGCCAGCAGCCAAGATTCTAGCGTAAATGAGCAGTTCTTC.

The genes are TRBV6-2 or TRBV6-3 and TRBJ1-2, with TRBD1 identical over 8 bases. The V and J ends lost 0 bases and 3 bases, in that order; junction bases with no gene match: 0. The CDR3 length is 14 residues. CDR1 MNHEY and CDR2 SVGEGT come from the germline V gene. CDR3 in amino acids: CASSYSGQDYGYTF. The DNA for the CDR3 is TGTGCCAGCAGTTACTCGGGACAGGACTATGGCTACACCTTC.

This clone was found once. The CDR3 sequence is CASRGRDRGNTGELFF. Written as DNA, the CDR3 is TGTGCCAGCAGGGGGAGAGACCGAGGGAACACCGGGGAGCTGTTTTTT. The J gene is TRBJ2-2, the V gene TRBV27, with a possible D match to TRBD2 (5 bases). Germline CDR1 MNHEY, CDR2 SMNVEV (reference sequence). CDR3 length: 16 amino acids. V lost 6 bases to trimming and J lost 1 base, with 15 bases between them.

V is TRBV9 and J is TRBJ1-1; the match to TRBD1 covers 9 bases. Trimming took 3 bases from V and 2 from J; bases not matched to a gene: 11. The CDR3 contains 17 residues. Germline CDR1 SGDLS, CDR2 YYNGEE. The CDR3 DNA is TGTGCCAGCAGCGCCCGTCCCGGGACAGGGTCCAACACTGAAGCTTTCTTT. Protein sequence: CASSARPGTGSNTEAFF.

This sequence joins TRBV5-1 and TRBJ2-1, with a tentative D call TRBD1 (6 bases). CDR3 length: 15 residues. Trimming took 3 bases from V and 7 from J, leaving 17 bases between them. The germline gives CDR1 SGHRS, CDR2 YFSETQ. The CDR3 is CASSSPGTIGNEQFF. CDR3 coding DNA: TGCGCCAGCAGCTCACCCGGGACAATTGGGAATGAGCAGTTCTTC. Full variable domain (rest looked up from reference TRBV5-1 and TRBJ2-1): KAGVTQTPRYLIKTRGQQVTLSCSPISGHRSVSWYQQTPGQGLQFLFEYFSETQRNKGNFPGRFSGRQFSNSRSEMNVSTLELGDSALYLCASSSPGTIGNEQFFGPGTRLTVL.

V usage is TRBV7-9 and J usage is TRBJ1-4; TRBD1 is a possible D gene (5 bases). This CDR3 spans 13 amino acids. Germline lookup yields CDR1 SEHNR and CDR2 FQNEAQ (reference sequence). Deletions cut 1 base from V and 7 bases from J, with 7 bases between. This CDR3 reads CASSLGGGEKLFF. The CDR3 nucleotides are TGTGCCAGCAGCTTAGGGGGCGGTGAAAAACTGTTTTTT. Supplemented by reference TRBV7-9 and TRBJ1-4, the full variable domain reads DTGVSQNPRHKITKRGQNVTFRCDPISEHNRLYWYRQTLGQGPEFLTYFQNEAQLEKSRLLSDRFSAERPKGSFSTLEIQRTEQGDSAMYLCASSLGGGEKLFFGSGTQLSVL.

This chain uses TRBV6-5 with TRBJ1-6; D not certain. This CDR3 contains 14 residues. V lost 6 bases and J lost 7, with 13 bases in between. Germline CDR1 is MNHEY and CDR2 is SVGAGI. Here the CDR3 DNA reads TGTGCCAGCAGGGCCGGCGGGCAAAATTCACCCCTCCACTTT. Amino acids: CASRAGGQNSPLHF.

The chain joins TRBV4-2 to TRBJ2-7, with 12 bases identical to TRBD2. Trimming at V came to 0 bases and at J to 0 bases, leaving 6 bases not matched to a gene. The CDR3 sequence is 18 residues long. Germline V gives CDR1 LGHNA, CDR2 YNFKEQ. The CDR3 DNA reads TGTGCCAGCAGCCAAGAACGGCTAGCGGGGGGGACCTCCTACGAGCAGTACTTC. Translated: CASSQERLAGGTSYEQYF.

J is TRBJ1-5 and V is TRBV7-2, with no clear D. Deletions cut 0 bases from V and 7 bases from J, with 10 bases between. Germline CDR1 SGHTA, CDR2 FQGNSA. This CDR3 has 14 residues. CDR3 in DNA: TGTGCCAGCAGCTTAGCCCCCTTGGCCCAGCCCCAGCATTTT. Translated, it gives CASSLAPLAQPQHF.

The rearrangement joins TRBV20-1 to TRBJ1-5; tentatively, D is TRBD1 (5 bases). V shed 3 bases and J shed 5 bases, with 14 bases lying between them. In germline, CDR1 is DFQATT, CDR2 SNEGSKA (reference sequence). This CDR3 comprises 14 residues. The CDR3: CSASYRPSDQPQHF. CDR3 in DNA: TGCAGTGCTAGTTACAGGCCATCCGATCAGCCCCAGCATTTT.

For this clone: Other nucleotide sequences in the sample specify the same CDR3. The chain is built from TRBV5-1 and TRBJ1-1; D is uncertain. This CDR3 comprises 14 residues. Germline V gene sequence: CDR1 SGHRS, CDR2 YFSETQ. The V and J ends lost 0 bases and 1 base respectively, with 7 bases between them. The CDR3 region has the DNA TGCGCCAGCAGCTTGGCTGGAGAGAACACTGAAGCTTTCTTT. It encodes CASSLAGENTEAFF.

The chain couples TRBV5-1 to TRBJ2-1; no clear D gene. Trimming took 4 bases from V and 8 from J, leaving 19 bases between them. The CDR3 has 15 amino acids. Germline CDR1 is SGHRS and CDR2 is YFSETQ. As DNA, the CDR3 is TGCGCCAGCAGCCCTGAGGTGGTAGCATCATATGAGCAGTTCTTC. Protein: CASSPEVVASYEQFF.

This chain joins TRBV20-1 and TRBJ2-3; D ambiguous. Trimming removed 5 bases from V and 6 bases from J, with 9 bases in between. The CDR3 is made up of 11 amino acids. Germline assignment: CDR1 DFQATT and CDR2 SNEGSKA (reference sequence). CDR3 protein: CSAWSFDTQYF. The CDR3 DNA sequence: TGCAGTGCTTGGAGCTTCGATACGCAGTATTTT.

The chain joins TRBV18 to TRBJ2-1; tentatively, D is TRBD1 (5 bases). Germline-derived CDR1 and CDR2 are KGHSH and LQKENI. The CDR3 consists of 13 residues. The ends were cut back, 4 bases at V and 3 bases at J, with 7 bases in the middle. CDR3 sequence: CASSQTGYNEQFF. In DNA form, the CDR3 reads TGTGCCAGCTCACAAACAGGCTACAATGAGCAGTTCTTC.

This chain joins TRBV19 and TRBJ2-2; 11 positions agree with TRBD2. CDR3 length: 15 amino acids. Germline-derived CDR1 and CDR2 are LNHDA and SQIVND (reference sequence). V dropped 6 bases and J dropped 2; count of bases not matched to a gene: 2. This CDR3 is CASRTSGANTGELFF. The CDR3 DNA sequence: TGTGCCAGTAGGACTAGCGGGGCCAACACCGGGGAGCTGTTTTTT.

The chain combines TRBV6-5 with TRBJ1-5, with D unresolved. Germline CDR1 reads MNHEY; CDR2 reads SVGAGI. This CDR3 is 13 amino acids long. Between the trimmed V and J ends, which lost 4 bases and 4 bases, there was a span of 8 bases. The CDR3 sequence: CASSFAGNQPQHF. The CDR3 DNA reads TGTGCCAGCAGTTTTGCGGGTAATCAGCCCCAGCATTTT.

This chain joins TRBV28 and TRBJ1-4, with 7 bases that match TRBD1. The CDR3 spans 15 residues. The trim removed 10 bases at V and 0 bases at J, leaving 8 bases unmatched. Germline CDR1 is MDHEN and CDR2 is SYDVKM. CDR3 nucleotides: TGTGCCACCGGGGACAGCCTTGCAACTAATGAAAAACTGTTTTTT. This translates into CATGDSLATNEKLFF.